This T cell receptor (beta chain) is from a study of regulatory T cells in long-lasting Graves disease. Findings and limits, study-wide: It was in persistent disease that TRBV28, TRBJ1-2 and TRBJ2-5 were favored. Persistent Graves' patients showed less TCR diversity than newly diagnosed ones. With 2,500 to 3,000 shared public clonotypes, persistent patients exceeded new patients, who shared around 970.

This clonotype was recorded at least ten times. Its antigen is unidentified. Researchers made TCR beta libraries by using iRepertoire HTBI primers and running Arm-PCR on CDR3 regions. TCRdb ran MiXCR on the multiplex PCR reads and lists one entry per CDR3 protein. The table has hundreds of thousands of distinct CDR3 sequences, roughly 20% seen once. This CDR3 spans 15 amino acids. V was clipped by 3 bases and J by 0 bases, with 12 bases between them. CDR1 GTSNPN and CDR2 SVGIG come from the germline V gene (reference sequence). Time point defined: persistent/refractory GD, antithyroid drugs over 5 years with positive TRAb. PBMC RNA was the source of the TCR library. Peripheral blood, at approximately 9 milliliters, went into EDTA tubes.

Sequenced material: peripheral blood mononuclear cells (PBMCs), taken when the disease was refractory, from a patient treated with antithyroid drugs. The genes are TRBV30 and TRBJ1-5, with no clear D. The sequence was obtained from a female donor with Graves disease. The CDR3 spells CAWSHGSNSNQPQHF. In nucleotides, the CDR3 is TGTGCCTGGAGCCACGGGTCAAATAGCAATCAGCCCCAGCATTTT.